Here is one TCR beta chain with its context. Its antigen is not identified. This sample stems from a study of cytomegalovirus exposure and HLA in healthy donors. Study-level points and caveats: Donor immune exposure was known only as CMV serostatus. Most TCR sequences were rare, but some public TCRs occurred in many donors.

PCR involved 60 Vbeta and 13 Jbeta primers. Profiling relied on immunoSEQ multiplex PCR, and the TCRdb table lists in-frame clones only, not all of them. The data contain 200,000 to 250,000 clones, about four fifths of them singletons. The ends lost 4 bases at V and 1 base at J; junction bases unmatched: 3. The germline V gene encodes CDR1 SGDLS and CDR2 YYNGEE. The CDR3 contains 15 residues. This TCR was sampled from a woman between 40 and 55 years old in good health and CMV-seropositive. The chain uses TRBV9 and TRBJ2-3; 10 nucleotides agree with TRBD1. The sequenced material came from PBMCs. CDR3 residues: CASSPGTGGTDTQYF. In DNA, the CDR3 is TGTGCCAGCAGCCCCGGGACAGGGGGCACAGATACGCAGTATTTT.